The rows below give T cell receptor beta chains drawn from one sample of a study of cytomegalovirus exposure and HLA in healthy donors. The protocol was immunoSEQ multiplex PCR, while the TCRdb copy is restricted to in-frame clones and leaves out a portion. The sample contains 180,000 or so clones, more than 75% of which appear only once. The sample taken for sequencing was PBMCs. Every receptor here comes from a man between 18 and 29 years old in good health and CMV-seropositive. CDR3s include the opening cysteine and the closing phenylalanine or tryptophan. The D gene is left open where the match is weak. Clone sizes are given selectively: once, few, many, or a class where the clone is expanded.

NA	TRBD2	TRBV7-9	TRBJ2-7	TGTGCCAGCAGGGCCCCTAGCGGGTCCTACGAGCAGTACTTC	CASRAPSGSYEQYF
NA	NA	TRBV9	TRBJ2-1	TGTGCCAGCAGCGTAAGTAGCGGCTCCTACAATGAGCAGTTCTTC	CASSVSSGSYNEQFF
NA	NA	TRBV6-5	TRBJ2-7	TGTGCCAGCAGTTCCCGGGAGAACTACGAGCAGTACTTC	CASSSRENYEQYF
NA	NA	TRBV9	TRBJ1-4	TGTGCCAGCAGCCTTACAGGGACGAATGAAAAACTGTTTTTT	CASSLTGTNEKLFF
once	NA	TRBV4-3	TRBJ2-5	TGCGCCAGCAGCCAAGATGGGGGCAAAGAGACCCAGTACTTC	CASSQDGGKETQYF
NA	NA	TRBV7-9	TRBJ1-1	TGTGCCAGCAGCTCCGGGATGGGAGACACTGAAGCTTTCTTT	CASSSGMGDTEAFF
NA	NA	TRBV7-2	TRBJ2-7	TGTGCCAGCAGCTTGGGACTGAGCTCCTACGAGCAGTACTTC	CASSLGLSSYEQYF
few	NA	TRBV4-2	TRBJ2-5	TGTGCCAGCAGCCAAGAAGGCCGCACTAGCCAAGTGGAGACCCAGTACTTC	CASSQEGRTSQVETQYF
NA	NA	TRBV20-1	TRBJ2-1	TGCAGTAACGGTCTTATCAATGAGCAGTTCTTC	CSNGLINEQFF
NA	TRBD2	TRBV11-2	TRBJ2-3	TGTGCCAGCAGCTATCAGAGCGGGAGGGTGGCAGATACGCAGTATTTT	CASSYQSGRVADTQYF
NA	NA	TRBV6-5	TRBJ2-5	TGTGCCAGCAGTACCCTTGGGGGGGAGACCCAGTACTTC	CASSTLGGETQYF
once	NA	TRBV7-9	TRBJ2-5	TGTGCCAGCACGAGGGAAGGAGAGACCCAGTACTTC	CASTREGETQYF
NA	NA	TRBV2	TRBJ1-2	TGTGCCAGCAGCTTAGTGGGCCAGAGAGACTATGGCTACACCTTC	CASSLVGQRDYGYTF
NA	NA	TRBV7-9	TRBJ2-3	TGTGCCAGCAGCTCCTTAGTGTTCTCAGATACGCAGTATTTT	CASSSLVFSDTQYF
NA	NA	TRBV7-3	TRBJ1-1	TGTGCCAGCAGCCCAGGGTTGGGGACTGAAGCTTTCTTT	CASSPGLGTEAFF
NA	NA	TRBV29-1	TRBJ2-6	TGCAGCGCTGATGTCGGCGGAGGGGCCAACGTCCTGACTTTC	CSADVGGGANVLTF
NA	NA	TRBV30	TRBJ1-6	TGTGCCTGGAGTAAGGGGGCCTATAATTCACCCCTCCACTTT	CAWSKGAYNSPLHF
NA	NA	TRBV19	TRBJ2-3	TGTGCCAGTAGTATAGTAAGGGGATCAACAGATACGCAGTATTTT	CASSIVRGSTDTQYF
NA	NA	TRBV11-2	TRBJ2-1	TGTGCCAGCAGCTTAGCGGGATTTGAGCAGTTCTTC	CASSLAGFEQFF
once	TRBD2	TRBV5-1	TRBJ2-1	TGCGCCAGCAGCTTGGACAGCGGGAGTTACAATGAGCAGTTCTTC	CASSLDSGSYNEQFF
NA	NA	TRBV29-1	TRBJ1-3	TGCAGCGTTGAGTGGGGAGCTGGAAACACCATATATTTT	CSVEWGAGNTIYF
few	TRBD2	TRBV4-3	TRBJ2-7	TGCGCCAGCAGCCAAGCCGCGGGGGACGAGCAGTACTTC	CASSQAAGDEQYF
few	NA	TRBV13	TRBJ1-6	TGTGCCAGCAGCCCGACCAGGGGTCATAATTCACCCCTCCACTTT	CASSPTRGHNSPLHF
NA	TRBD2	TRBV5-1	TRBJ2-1	TGCGCCAGCAGGTACGGCGGGGGGCTCTACAATGAGCAGTTCTTC	CASRYGGGLYNEQFF
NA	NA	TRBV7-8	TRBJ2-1	TGTGCCAGCAGCTCCGAGAGGAGCTCCTACAATGAGCAGTTCTTC	CASSSERSSYNEQFF
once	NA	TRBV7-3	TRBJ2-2	TGTGCCAGCAGCACCGGGTCCCCTTTTTTTACCGGGGAGCTGTTTTTT	CASSTGSPFFTGELFF
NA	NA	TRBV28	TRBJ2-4	TGTGCCAGCAGTCCAAATTTAAACATTCAGTACTTC	CASSPNLNIQYF
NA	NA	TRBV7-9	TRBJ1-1	TGTGCCAGCAGCTTATGGAGGGGGGGACCTTCATACATGAACACTGAAGCTTTCTTT	CASSLWRGGPSYMNTEAFF
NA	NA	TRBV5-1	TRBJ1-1	TGCGCCAGCAATAGTCAGGGTCCGAACACTGAAGCTTTCTTT	CASNSQGPNTEAFF
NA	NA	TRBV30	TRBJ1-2	TGTGCCTGGAACGGGTTTCATGGCTACACCTTC	CAWNGFHGYTF
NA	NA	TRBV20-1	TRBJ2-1	TGCAGTGCTAGCCTCTACAATGAGCAGTTCTTC	CSASLYNEQFF
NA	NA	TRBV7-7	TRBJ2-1	TGTGCTAGCAGCTTAGGAGCGGATTATAACAATGAGCAGTTCTTC	CASSLGADYNNEQFF
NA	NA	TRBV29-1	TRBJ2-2	TGCAGCTACGGGGAAAACACCGGGGAGCTGTTTTTT	CSYGENTGELFF
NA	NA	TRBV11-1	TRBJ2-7	TGTGCCAGCAGCTTTAGGGGGACGGACGGCGAGCAGTACTTC	CASSFRGTDGEQYF
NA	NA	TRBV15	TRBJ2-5	TGTGCCACCAGCCCGCGCAGGGGCCGCGAGACCCAGTACTTC	CATSPRRGRETQYF
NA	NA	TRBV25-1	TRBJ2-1	TGTGCCAGACCTTACCCTAGCGCCGAACACACAATGAGGCAGTTCTTC	CARPYPSAEHTMRQFF
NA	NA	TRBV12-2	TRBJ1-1	TGTGCAAGTGGACTCAGAGGCACTGAAGCTTTCTTT	CASGLRGTEAFF
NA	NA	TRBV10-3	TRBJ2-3	TGTGCCATCAGTGAGACAGGTTCTCATTCGGATACGCAGTATTTT	CAISETGSHSDTQYF
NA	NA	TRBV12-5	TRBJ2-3	TGTGCTAGTGGCCACACAGATACGCAGTATTTT	CASGHTDTQYF
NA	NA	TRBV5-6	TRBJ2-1	TGTGCCGGGTCAACAGCATCAGGGTCTCGAGAGCAGTTCTTC	CAGSTASGSREQFF
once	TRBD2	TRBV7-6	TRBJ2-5	TGTGCCAGCACCTTTAGCGGGGGTGAGACCCAGTACTTC	CASTFSGGETQYF
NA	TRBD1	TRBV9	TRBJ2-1	TGTGCCAGCAGCGTAGAGGGGGCTGGATCTGAGCAGTTCTTC	CASSVEGAGSEQFF
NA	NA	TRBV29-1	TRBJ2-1	TGCAGCGTTGAACTCCGCCCCTCTGAGTATGAGCAGTTCTTC	CSVELRPSEYEQFF
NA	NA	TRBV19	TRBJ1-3	TGTGCCAGTAGTATTGGGGACACTGGAAACACCATATATTTT	CASSIGDTGNTIYF
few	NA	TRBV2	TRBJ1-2	TGTGCCAGCAGTGAGGACAGCTATGGCTACACCTTC	CASSEDSYGYTF
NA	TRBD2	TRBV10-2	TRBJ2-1	TGCGCCAGCAAACCGGGACTAGGGAACCGTGAGCAGTTCTTC	CASKPGLGNREQFF
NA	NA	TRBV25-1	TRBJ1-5	TGTGCCAGCAGTGACAGGGATGAGGCTCAGCCCCAGCATTTT	CASSDRDEAQPQHF
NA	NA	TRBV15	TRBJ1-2	TGTGCCACCAGCAGAATCAGGGACTTCTATGGCTACACCTTC	CATSRIRDFYGYTF
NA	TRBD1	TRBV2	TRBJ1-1	TGTGCCAACCATACAGGGGGGTGGATAGAACGGAACACTGAAGCTTTCTTT	CANHTGGWIERNTEAFF
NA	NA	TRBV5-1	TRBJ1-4	TGCGCCAGCAGTCCCGGGACATACACTGCAACTAATGAAAAACTGTTTTTT	CASSPGTYTATNEKLFF
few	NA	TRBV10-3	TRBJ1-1	TGTGCCATCAGTGAGTCTCCCGGGAGGACTGAAGCTTTCTTT	CAISESPGRTEAFF
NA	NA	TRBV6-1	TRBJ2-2	TGTGCCAGCATTCGGGGGACGAACACCGGGGAGCTGTTTTTT	CASIRGTNTGELFF
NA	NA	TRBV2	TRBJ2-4	TGTGCCAGTTCACTTGGGACAAGTGGAAACATTCAGTACTTC	CASSLGTSGNIQYF